Given below is one TCR beta chain in context. Antigen: not known. The data belong to a study of cytomegalovirus exposure and HLA in healthy donors. Whole-study findings and limits: Per a prior analysis, the majority of TCR beta V segments were productive roughly 87% or roughly 30% of the time.

PCR was performed using 60 Vbeta and 13 Jbeta primers. The repertoire was sequenced with immunoSEQ multiplex PCR; TCRdb's copy has only in-frame clones and lacks some. The repertoire holds some 150,000 clones, with about three quarters as singletons. Germline CDR1 SNHLY, CDR2 FYNNEI. CDR3 length: 12 amino acids. V was clipped by 10 bases and J by 4 bases; unmatched bases: 4. Sequencing used PBMCs. The rearrangement uses TRBV2 and TRBJ2-1; 7 bases map to TRBD2. The TCR was taken from a man between 35 and 55 years old in good health and CMV-seropositive. CDR3 nucleotide sequence: TGTGCCACAGGACTAGGGTACAATGAGCAGTTCTTC. It codes for CATGLGYNEQFF.